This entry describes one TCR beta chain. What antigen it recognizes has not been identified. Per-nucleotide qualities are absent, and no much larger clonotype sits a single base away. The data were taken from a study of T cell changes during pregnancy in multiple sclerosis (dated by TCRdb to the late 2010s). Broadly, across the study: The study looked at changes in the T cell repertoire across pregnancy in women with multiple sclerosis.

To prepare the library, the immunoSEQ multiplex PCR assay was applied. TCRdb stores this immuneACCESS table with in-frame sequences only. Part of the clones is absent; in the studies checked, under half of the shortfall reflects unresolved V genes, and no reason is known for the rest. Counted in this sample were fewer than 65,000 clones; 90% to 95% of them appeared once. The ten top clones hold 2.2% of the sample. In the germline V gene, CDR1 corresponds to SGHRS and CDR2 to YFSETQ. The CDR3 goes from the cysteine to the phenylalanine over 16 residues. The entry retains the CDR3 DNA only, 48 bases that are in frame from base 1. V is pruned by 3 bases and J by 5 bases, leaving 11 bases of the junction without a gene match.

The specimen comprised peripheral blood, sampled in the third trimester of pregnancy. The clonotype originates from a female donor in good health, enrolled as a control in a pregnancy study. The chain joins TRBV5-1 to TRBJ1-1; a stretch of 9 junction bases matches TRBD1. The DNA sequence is TGCGCCAGCAGCTCGGAACCGACAGGGGGTGGGACTGAAGCTTTCTTT. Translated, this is CASSSEPTGGGTEAFF.